This TCR beta chain appears in the sequencing data of a study of blood T cell repertoires in COVID-19. How the authors handled the data: Counts of nucleated cells, estimated from reference gene primer amplification, were obtained. Using immunoSEQ multiplex PCR, the repertoire was profiled, and TCRdb retains in-frame clones only, with some absent. That table supplies the V and J calls and clone size; D and trimming were determined from the DNA. Of fewer than 250,000 clones in the sample, roughly nine tenths were seen once. CDR1 and CDR2 (germline): SGHKS, YYEKEE (reference sequence). CDR3 length: 17 amino acids. J lost 0 bases, V lost 5 bases, and 6 bases had no gene match.

This TCR derives from a man between 65 and 79 years old with acute or convalescent COVID-19. This chain links TRBV5-5 with TRBJ2-1; 12 nucleotides match TRBD2. The source material was peripheral blood. The chain's CDR3 is CASRAGTSGPSYNEQFF. In nucleotides, the CDR3 is TGTGCCAGCAGGGCCGGGACTAGCGGGCCCTCCTACAATGAGCAGTTCTTC.